The text below deals with one TCR beta chain. Produced via immunoSEQ multiplex PCR; TCRdb's table is partial and in-frame only. This sample has around 200,000 clones, with about 83% found just once. This sample was included in a study of blood T cell repertoires in COVID-19. Study details: The samples span acute and convalescent COVID-19 from the United States, Italy and Spain. Sources were T cells, B-cell-depleted T cells, or PBMCs; the material itself was cDNA or gDNA.

J gave up 7 bases and V 4 bases, and 3 bases lay outside the gene matches. From germline, CDR1 is ENHRY and CDR2 SYGVKD. The CDR3 spans 13 residues. The sequence was obtained from a woman younger than 35 who had recovered from COVID-19. The genes are TRBV10-3 and TRBJ1-5; 8 bases agree with TRBD1. Material: peripheral blood. The CDR3 spells CAISGQGRQPQHF. The CDR3 region has the DNA TGTGCCATCAGTGGACAGGGGCGACAGCCCCAGCATTTT.